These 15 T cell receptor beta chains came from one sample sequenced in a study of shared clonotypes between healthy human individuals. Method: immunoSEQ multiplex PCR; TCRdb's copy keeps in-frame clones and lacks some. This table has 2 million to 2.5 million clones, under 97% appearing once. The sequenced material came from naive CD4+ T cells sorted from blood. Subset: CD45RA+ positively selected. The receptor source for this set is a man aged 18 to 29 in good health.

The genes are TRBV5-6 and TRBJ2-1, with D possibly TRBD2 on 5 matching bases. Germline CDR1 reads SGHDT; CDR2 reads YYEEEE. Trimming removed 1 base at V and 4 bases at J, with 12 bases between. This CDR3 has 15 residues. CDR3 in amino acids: CASSLNGRGYNEQFF. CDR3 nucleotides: TGTGCCAGCAGCTTGAACGGTCGGGGTTACAATGAGCAGTTCTTC.

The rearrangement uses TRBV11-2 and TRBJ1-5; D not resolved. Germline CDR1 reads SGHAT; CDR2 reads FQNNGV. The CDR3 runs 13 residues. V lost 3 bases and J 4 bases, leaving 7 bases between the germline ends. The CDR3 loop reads CASSLAQNQPQHF. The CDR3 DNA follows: TGTGCCAGCAGCTTGGCACAGAATCAGCCCCAGCATTTT.

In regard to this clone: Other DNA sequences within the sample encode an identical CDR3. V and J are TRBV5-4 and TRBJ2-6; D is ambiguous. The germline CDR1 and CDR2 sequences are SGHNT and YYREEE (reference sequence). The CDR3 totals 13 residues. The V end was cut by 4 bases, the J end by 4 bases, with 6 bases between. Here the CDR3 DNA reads TGTGCCAGCAGCCTCAGAGGGGCCAACGTCCTGACTTTC. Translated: CASSLRGANVLTF.

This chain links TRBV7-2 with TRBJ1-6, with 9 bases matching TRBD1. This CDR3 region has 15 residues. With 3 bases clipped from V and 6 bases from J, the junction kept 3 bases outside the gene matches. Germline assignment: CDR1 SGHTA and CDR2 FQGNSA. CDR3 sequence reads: CASSFGTGINSPLHF. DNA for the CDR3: TGTGCCAGCAGCTTTGGGACAGGGATTAATTCACCCCTCCACTTT.

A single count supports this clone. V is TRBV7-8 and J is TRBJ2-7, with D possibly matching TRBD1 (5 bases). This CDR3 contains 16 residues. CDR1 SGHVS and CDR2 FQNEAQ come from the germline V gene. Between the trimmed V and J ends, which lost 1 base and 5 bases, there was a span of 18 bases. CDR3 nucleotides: TGTGCCAGCAGCTTAGTGGTAACAGGTCGGAGCGACGAGCAGTACTTC. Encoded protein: CASSLVVTGRSDEQYF.

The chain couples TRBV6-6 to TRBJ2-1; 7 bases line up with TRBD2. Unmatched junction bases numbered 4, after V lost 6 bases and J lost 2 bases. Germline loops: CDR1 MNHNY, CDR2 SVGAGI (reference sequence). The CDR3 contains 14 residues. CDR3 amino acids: CASSGTIAYNEQFF. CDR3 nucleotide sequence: TGTGCCAGCAGCGGGACTATCGCCTACAATGAGCAGTTCTTC.

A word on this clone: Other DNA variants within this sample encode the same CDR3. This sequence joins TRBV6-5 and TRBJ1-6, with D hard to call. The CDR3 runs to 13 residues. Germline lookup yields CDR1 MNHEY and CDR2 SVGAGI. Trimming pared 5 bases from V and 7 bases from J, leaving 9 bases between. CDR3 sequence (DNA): TGTGCCAGCAGTCTTGATAGGAATTCACCCCTCCACTTT. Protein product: CASSLDRNSPLHF.

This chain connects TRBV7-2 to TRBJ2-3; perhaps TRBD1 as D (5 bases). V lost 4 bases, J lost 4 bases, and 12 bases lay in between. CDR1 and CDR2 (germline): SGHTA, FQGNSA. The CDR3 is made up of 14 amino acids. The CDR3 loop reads CASSSLGLADTQYF. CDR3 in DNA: TGTGCCAGCAGCTCCCTGGGGCTCGCAGATACGCAGTATTTT.

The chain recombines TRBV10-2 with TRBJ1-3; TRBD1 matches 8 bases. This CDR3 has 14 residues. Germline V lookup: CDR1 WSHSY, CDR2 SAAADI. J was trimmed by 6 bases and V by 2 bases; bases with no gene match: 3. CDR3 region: CASSEQGQANTIYF. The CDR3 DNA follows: TGCGCCAGCAGTGAGCAGGGACAGGCAAACACCATATATTTT.

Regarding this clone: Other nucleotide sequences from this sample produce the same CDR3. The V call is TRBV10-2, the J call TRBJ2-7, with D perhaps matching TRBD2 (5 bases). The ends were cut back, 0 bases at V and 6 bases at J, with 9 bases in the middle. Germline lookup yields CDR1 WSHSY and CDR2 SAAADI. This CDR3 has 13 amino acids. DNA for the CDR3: TGCGCCAGCAGTGAGTCGCGGGTAGGCGAGCAGTACTTC. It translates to CASSESRVGEQYF.

CDR3 nucleotide sequence: TGTGCCAGCAAAGGGACGGGATCCAACAACTACGAGCAGTACTTC. Its translation: CASKGTGSNNYEQYF. The chain employs TRBV6-5 and TRBJ2-7; the D gene could be TRBD1 or TRBD2 (5 bases each). The CDR3 loop spans 15 amino acids. CDR1 and CDR2 (germline): MNHEY, SVGAGI. V lost 7 bases to trimming and J lost 3 bases, with 19 bases between them.

The CDR3, as DNA: TGCGCCAGCAGCTATAACGGGGACAGATACAATGAGCAGTTCTTC. Its translation: CASSYNGDRYNEQFF. The chain combines TRBV5-1 with TRBJ2-1; 7 bases map to TRBD1. This CDR3 comprises 15 residues. Germline CDR1 reads SGHRS; CDR2 reads YFSETQ. Trimming cost V 3 bases and J 4 bases; bases outside gene matches: 7.

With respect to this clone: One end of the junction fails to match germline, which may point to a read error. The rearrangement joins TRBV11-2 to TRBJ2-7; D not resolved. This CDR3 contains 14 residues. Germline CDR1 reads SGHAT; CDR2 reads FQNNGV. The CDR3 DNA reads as TGTGCCGGCAGCTTAGTAACAGCCTCCTACGAGCAGTACTTC. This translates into CAGSLVTASYEQYF.

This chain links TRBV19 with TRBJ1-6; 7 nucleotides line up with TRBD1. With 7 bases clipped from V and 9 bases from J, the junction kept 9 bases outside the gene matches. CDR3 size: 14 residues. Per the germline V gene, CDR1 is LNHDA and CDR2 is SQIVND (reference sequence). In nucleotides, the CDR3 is TGTGCCAGTAATGAGCCAGGGGGTTCTTCACCCCTCCACTTT. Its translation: CASNEPGGSSPLHF.

CDR3 DNA: TGTGCCAGCAGCCGCCCCCAGGGGGGCGGATCGAACAATGAGCAGTTCTTC. It is translated as CASSRPQGGGSNNEQFF. The V and J genes are TRBV28 and TRBJ2-1, with a tentative D call TRBD1 (7 bases). The germline CDR1 and CDR2 sequences are MDHEN and SYDVKM. Between the trimmed V and J ends, which lost 6 bases and 5 bases, there was a span of 23 bases. This CDR3 has 17 residues.